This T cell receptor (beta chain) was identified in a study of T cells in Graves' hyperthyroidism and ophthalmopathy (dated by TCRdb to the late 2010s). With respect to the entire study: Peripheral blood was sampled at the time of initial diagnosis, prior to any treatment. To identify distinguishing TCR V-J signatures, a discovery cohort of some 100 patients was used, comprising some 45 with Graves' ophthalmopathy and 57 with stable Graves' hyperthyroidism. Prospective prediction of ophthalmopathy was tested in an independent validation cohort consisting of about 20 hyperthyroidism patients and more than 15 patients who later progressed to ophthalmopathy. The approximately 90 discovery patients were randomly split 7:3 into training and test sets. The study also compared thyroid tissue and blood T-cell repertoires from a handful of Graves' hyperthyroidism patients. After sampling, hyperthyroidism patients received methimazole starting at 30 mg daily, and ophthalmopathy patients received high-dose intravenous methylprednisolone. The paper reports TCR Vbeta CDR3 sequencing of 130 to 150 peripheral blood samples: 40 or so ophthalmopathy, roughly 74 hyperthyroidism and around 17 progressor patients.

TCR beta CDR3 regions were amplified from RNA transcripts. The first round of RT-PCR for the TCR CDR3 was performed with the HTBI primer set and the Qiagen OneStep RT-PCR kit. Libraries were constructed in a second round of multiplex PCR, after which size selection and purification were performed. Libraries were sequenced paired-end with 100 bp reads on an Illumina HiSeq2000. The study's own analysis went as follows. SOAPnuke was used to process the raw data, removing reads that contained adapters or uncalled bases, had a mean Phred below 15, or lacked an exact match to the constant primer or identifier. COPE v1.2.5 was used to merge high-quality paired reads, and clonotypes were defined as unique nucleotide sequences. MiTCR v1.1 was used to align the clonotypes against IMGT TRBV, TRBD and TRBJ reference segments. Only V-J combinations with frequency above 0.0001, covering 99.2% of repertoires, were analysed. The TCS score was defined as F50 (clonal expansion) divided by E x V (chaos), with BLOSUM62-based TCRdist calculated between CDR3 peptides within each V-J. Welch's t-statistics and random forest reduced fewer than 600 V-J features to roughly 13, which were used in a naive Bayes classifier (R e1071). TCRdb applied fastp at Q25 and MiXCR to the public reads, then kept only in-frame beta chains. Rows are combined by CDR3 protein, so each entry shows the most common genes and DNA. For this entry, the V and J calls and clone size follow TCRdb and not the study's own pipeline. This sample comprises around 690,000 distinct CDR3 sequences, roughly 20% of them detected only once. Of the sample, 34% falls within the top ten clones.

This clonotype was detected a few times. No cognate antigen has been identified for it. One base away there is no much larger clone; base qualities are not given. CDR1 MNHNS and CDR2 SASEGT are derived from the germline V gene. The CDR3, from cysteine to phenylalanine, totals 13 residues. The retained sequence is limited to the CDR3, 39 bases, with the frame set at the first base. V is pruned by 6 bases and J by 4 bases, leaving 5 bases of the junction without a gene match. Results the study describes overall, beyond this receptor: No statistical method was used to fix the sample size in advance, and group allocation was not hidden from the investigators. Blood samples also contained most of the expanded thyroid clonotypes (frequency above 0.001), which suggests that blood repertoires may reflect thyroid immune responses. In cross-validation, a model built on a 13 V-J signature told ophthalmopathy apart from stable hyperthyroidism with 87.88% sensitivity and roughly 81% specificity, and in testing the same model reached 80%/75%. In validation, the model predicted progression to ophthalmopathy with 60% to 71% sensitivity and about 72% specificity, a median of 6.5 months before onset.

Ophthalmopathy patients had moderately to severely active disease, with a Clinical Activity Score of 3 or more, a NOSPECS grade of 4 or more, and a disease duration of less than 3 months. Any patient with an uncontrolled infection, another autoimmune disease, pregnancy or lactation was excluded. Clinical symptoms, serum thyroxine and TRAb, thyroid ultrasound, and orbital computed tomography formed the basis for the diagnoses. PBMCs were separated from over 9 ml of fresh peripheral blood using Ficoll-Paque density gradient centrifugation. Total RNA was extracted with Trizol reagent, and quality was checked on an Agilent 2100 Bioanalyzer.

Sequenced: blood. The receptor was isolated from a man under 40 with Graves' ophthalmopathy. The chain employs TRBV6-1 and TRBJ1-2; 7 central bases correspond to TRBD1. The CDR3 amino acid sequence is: CASRKQGFYGYTF. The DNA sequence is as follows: TGTGCCAGCAGAAAACAGGGGTTCTATGGCTACACCTTC.